Following are 20 T cell receptor beta chains from one sample sequenced in a study of blood T cell repertoires in COVID-19. The method was immunoSEQ multiplex PCR; TCRdb's version includes in-frame clones alone and lacks a portion of them. The sample includes about 150,000 clones, roughly three quarters of them seen just once. Sequencing input: peripheral blood. Receptors were obtained from a man between 60 and 75 years old with acute or convalescent COVID-19.

This clone has only a few counts. Written as DNA, the CDR3 is TGTGCCAGCAGTTTATCTCGGGGTGCAGATACGCAGTATTTT. This codes for CASSLSRGADTQYF. The chain joins TRBV27 to TRBJ2-3; D is possibly TRBD2 (5 bases). The germline V gene encodes CDR1 MNHEY and CDR2 SMNVEV (reference sequence). Trimming cost V 0 bases and J 4 bases, with 8 bases left between them. CDR3 length: 14 amino acids.

This clone was picked up a small number of times. This chain links TRBV7-9 with TRBJ2-2; D remains unclear. Germline V gene sequence: CDR1 SEHNR, CDR2 FQNEAQ (reference sequence). V lost 6 bases, J lost 0 bases, and 8 bases lay in between. The CDR3 spans 14 residues. The CDR3 reads CASSSGSNTGELFF. CDR3 nucleotides: TGTGCCAGCAGTTCCGGTTCGAACACCGGGGAGCTGTTTTTT.

This clone has only one observation. The genes are TRBV23-1 and TRBJ2-1, with TRBD1 matching 8 bases. TRBV23-1 is noted as an ORF with a role that remains uncertain. There are 14 residues in the CDR3. J lost 3 bases, V lost 7 bases, and 5 bases had no gene match. The CDR3 reads CASKTGGDYNEQFF. As DNA, the CDR3 is TGCGCCAGCAAAACAGGGGGAGACTACAATGAGCAGTTCTTC.

This clone was counted a few times. The CDR3, as DNA: TGTGCCAGCAGCTTAACGTCCAGCTACGAGCAGTACTTC. Translated: CASSLTSSYEQYF. The gene calls are TRBV7-3 and TRBJ2-7; D unresolved. The CDR3 is made up of 13 amino acids. V dropped 0 bases and J dropped 3 bases, with 6 bases sitting between them. Germline V CDR1 and CDR2: SGHTA, FQGTGA.

This clone was detected only a few times. V usage is TRBV6-5 and J usage is TRBJ2-7, with TRBD1 matching over 7 bases. V trimming: 4 bases; J trimming: 6 bases; junction bases outside the gene matches: 12. The germline gives CDR1 MNHEY, CDR2 SVGAGI. The CDR3 consists of 15 residues. CDR3 in DNA: TGTGCCAGCAGTTCCCTACAGGGGTTGACTGGCGAGCAGTACTTC. Translating gives CASSSLQGLTGEQYF.

This clone was seen at least ten times. This sequence joins TRBV30 and TRBJ1-4, with D possibly matching TRBD1 (6 bases). Trimming took 3 bases from V and 8 from J, leaving 13 bases between them. Germline V gene lookup returns CDR1 GTSNPN and CDR2 SVGIG (reference sequence). This CDR3 contains 13 residues. The CDR3: CAWRWDKGEKLFF. In DNA, the CDR3 is TGTGCCTGGAGGTGGGACAAAGGGGAAAAACTGTTTTTT.

The chain carries TRBV5-4 and TRBJ2-1; 7 bases fit TRBD2. CDR3 length equals 14 residues. V dropped 4 bases and J dropped 10; count of bases not matched to a gene: 11. Germline lookup yields CDR1 SGHNT and CDR2 YYREEE (reference sequence). The CDR3 nucleotides are TGTGCCAGCAGCATAGGACTAGTGGAGGGCGAGCAGTTCTTC. This codes for CASSIGLVEGEQFF.

The rearrangement joins TRBV6-4 to TRBJ1-6; 7 positions agree with TRBD1. V gave up 5 bases and J gave up 10 bases; unmatched junction bases: 8. There are 14 residues in the CDR3. Germline-derived CDR1 and CDR2 are MRHNA and SNTAGT. This CDR3 is CASSRDRVDSPLHF. Written as DNA, the CDR3 is TGTGCCAGCAGTCGTGACAGGGTGGACTCACCCCTCCACTTT.

The rearrangement links TRBV5-1 to TRBJ1-2; TRBD1 matches 12 bases. CDR3 size: 16 residues. CDR1 and CDR2 (germline): SGHRS, YFSETQ. The V and J ends lost 0 bases and 6 bases, in that order; junction bases with no gene match: 6. DNA for the CDR3: TGCGCCAGCAGCTTGGGGGACAGGGGGCGCTCGGATGGCTACACCTTC. The encoded protein is CASSLGDRGRSDGYTF.

This sequence joins TRBV28 and TRBJ1-5; a possible D gene is TRBD1 (5 bases). CDR3 length: 16 amino acids. Trimming took 1 base from V and 0 from J, leaving 10 bases between them. CDR1 MDHEN and CDR2 SYDVKM come from the germline V gene. CDR3 coding DNA: TGTGCCAGCAGTTTATCAGGGCTCGGTAGCAATCAGCCCCAGCATTTT. Translating it yields CASSLSGLGSNQPQHF.

In its sample, this clone was seen many times. The chain has TRBV2 and TRBJ2-5, with D possibly being TRBD1 (6 bases). This CDR3 spans 14 amino acids. Germline-derived CDR1 and CDR2 are SNHLY and FYNNEI. V gave up 4 bases and J gave up 4 bases, with 13 bases separating them. CDR3 bases: TGTGCCAGCAGTGTCGGGCTCAGGGGAGAGACCCAGTACTTC. It is translated as CASSVGLRGETQYF. Combining the CDR3 with reference TRBV2 and TRBJ2-5 gives the whole variable domain EPEVTQTPSHQVTQMGQEVILRCVPISNHLYFYWYRQILGQKVEFLVSFYNNEISEKSEIFDDQFSVERPDGSNFTLKIRSTKLEDSAMYFCASSVGLRGETQYFGPGTRLLVL.

The chain has TRBV25-1 and TRBJ2-7, with D perhaps TRBD1 (5 bases). The CDR3 runs 11 residues. V was clipped by 8 bases and J by 10 bases, with 15 bases between them. Germline-derived CDR1 and CDR2 are MGHDK and SYGVNS. In DNA, the CDR3 is TGTGCCAGCGGGGTTGGACACAAACAGTACTTC. It is translated as CASGVGHKQYF.

The chain combines TRBV27 with TRBJ1-5, with unresolved D. Germline loops: CDR1 MNHEY, CDR2 SMNVEV (reference sequence). Trimming cost V 3 bases and J 0 bases, with 15 bases left between them. The CDR3 totals 17 residues. In DNA, the CDR3 is TGTGCCAGCAGTTTGTCCGGGGTCCCTTATAGCAATCAGCCCCAGCATTTT. The encoded protein is CASSLSGVPYSNQPQHF.

There are many counts of this clone. The chain is built from TRBV12-3 or TRBV12-4 and TRBJ1-1; D is perhaps TRBD1 (6 bases). This CDR3 has 13 residues. V was clipped by 3 bases and J by 3 bases, with 8 bases between them. CDR3: CASSFTGYTEAFF. In nucleotides, the CDR3 is TGTGCCAGCAGTTTTACAGGGTACACTGAAGCTTTCTTT.

This sequence joins TRBV11-3 and TRBJ2-1; 9 bases align to TRBD2. The CDR3 spans 15 residues. Trimming at V came to 3 bases and at J to 9 bases, leaving 9 bases not matched to a gene. Germline V gene sequence: CDR1 SGHNT, CDR2 YENEEA. The CDR3, as DNA: TGTGCCAGCAGCTTCAGTAGCGGGAGCCGTGGTGAGCAGTTCTTC. Protein: CASSFSSGSRGEQFF. The whole variable domain, filled in from reference TRBV11-3 and TRBJ2-1, reads EAGVVQSPRYKIIEKKQPVAFWCNPISGHNTLYWYLQNLGQGPELLIRYENEEAVDDSQLPKDRFSAERLKGVDSTLKIQPAELGDSAVYLCASSFSSGSRGEQFFGPGTRLTVL.

The chain couples TRBV6-4 to TRBJ1-3, with D tentatively TRBD1 (5 bases). Per germline, CDR1 MRHNA and CDR2 SNTAGT. The CDR3 is made up of 12 amino acids. Trimming cost V 10 bases and J 4 bases, with 11 bases left between them. CDR3 sequence (DNA): TGTGCCACGGGACTTGGGGGAAACACCATATATTTT. This translates into CATGLGGNTIYF.

V usage is TRBV6-1 and J usage is TRBJ2-7; D gene ambiguous. Germline CDR1 reads MNHNS; CDR2 reads SASEGT. CDR3 length equals 15 residues. V lost 1 base, J lost 0 bases, and 10 bases lay in between. CDR3 nucleotides: TGTGCCAGCAGTGAAGGGGCAGCATCCTCCTACGAGCAGTACTTC. Its protein is CASSEGAASSYEQYF.

Regarding this clone: Distinct nucleotide sequences in the sample also encode this CDR3. The rearrangement links TRBV30 to TRBJ2-3; D perhaps matches TRBD2 (6 bases). CDR3 length equals 13 residues. V lost 5 bases, J lost 0 bases, and 9 bases lay in between. Germline V CDR1 and CDR2: GTSNPN, SVGIG (reference sequence). The CDR3 DNA sequence: TGTGCCTGGTCACGGGGGAGCACAGATACGCAGTATTTT. Its protein is CAWSRGSTDTQYF.

In the case of this clone: Other DNA sequences in the same sample also yield this CDR3. The chain combines TRBV5-1 with TRBJ1-4; D perhaps matches TRBD1 (5 bases). The CDR3 runs to 14 residues. Germline CDR1 is SGHRS and CDR2 is YFSETQ. V lost 0 bases and J lost 5, with 8 bases in between. The CDR3 spells CASSLGQPNEKLFF. The CDR3 DNA follows: TGCGCCAGCAGCTTGGGACAGCCCAATGAAAAACTGTTTTTT.

V usage is TRBV28 and J usage is TRBJ2-2; 7 bases line up with TRBD1. CDR1 and CDR2 (germline): MDHEN, SYDVKM. CDR3 length equals 14 residues. V lost 5 bases and J lost 5; bases outside the gene matches: 5. The CDR3 is CASSDGTATGELFF. CDR3 nucleotide sequence: TGTGCCAGCAGTGACGGGACAGCTACCGGGGAGCTGTTTTTT.